This is a list of T cell receptor beta chains from one sample in a study of graft-versus-host responses after intestinal transplantation. Using immunoSEQ multiplex PCR, the repertoire was profiled, and TCRdb retains in-frame clones only, with some absent. Of 74,000 or so clones listed, about 90% are singletons. Sequenced material: PBMCs, taken 98 days after intestinal transplantation. All receptors derive from a human patient who received an intestinal transplant, so some T cells may come from the graft donor. CDR3s include the opening cysteine and the closing phenylalanine or tryptophan. D genes are given only for firm matches. Part of the rows lack a size; the others show once, few, many or a class for expanded clones.

D gene: NA
J gene: TRBJ2-5
clone size: NA
V gene: TRBV6-5
CDR3 DNA: TGTGCCAGCAGTTACTGGGGGCAAGAGACCCAGTACTTC
CDR3 protein: CASSYWGQETQYF

D gene: TRBD2
J gene: TRBJ2-7
clone size: NA
V gene: TRBV6-1
CDR3 DNA: TGTGCCAGCAGTGTATTAGCGGGAGAGGGCTACGAGCAGTACTTC
CDR3 protein: CASSVLAGEGYEQYF

D gene: TRBD1
J gene: TRBJ2-3
clone size: NA
V gene: TRBV9
CDR3 DNA: TGTGCCAGCAACCTACAGGGGATAGATACGCAGTATTTT
CDR3 protein: CASNLQGIDTQYF

D gene: TRBD1
J gene: TRBJ2-1
clone size: NA
V gene: TRBV7-6
CDR3 DNA: TGTGCCAGCAGCCCAACCACAGGGGACTACAATGAGCAGTTCTTC
CDR3 protein: CASSPTTGDYNEQFF

D gene: TRBD2
J gene: TRBJ2-3
clone size: NA
V gene: TRBV9
CDR3 DNA: TGTGCCAGCAGCGTAGAAGGCGGGGGTCGCACAGATACGCAGTATTTT
CDR3 protein: CASSVEGGGRTDTQYF

D gene: NA
J gene: TRBJ2-7
clone size: NA
V gene: TRBV29-1
CDR3 DNA: TGCAGCGTTCTCAGCGGGTACGGCTCCTACGAGCAGTACTTC
CDR3 protein: CSVLSGYGSYEQYF

D gene: NA
J gene: TRBJ1-2
clone size: NA
V gene: TRBV6-6
CDR3 DNA: TGTGCCAGCAGCCTTGACAAGACCTATGGCTACACCTTC
CDR3 protein: CASSLDKTYGYTF

D gene: NA
J gene: TRBJ1-5
clone size: NA
V gene: TRBV6-6
CDR3 DNA: TGTGCCAGCAGTTACTTACCCGGGGATCAGCCCCAGCATTTT
CDR3 protein: CASSYLPGDQPQHF

D gene: TRBD2
J gene: TRBJ2-1
clone size: NA
V gene: TRBV28
CDR3 DNA: TGTGCCAGCGGCCTCGGGACTAGCGGGGTGCTTGGTGGGAATGAGCAGTTCTTC
CDR3 protein: CASGLGTSGVLGGNEQFF

D gene: NA
J gene: TRBJ2-2
clone size: NA
V gene: TRBV2
CDR3 DNA: TGTGCCAGCAGTGATTTCGGTAGCTTCGGGGAGCTGTTTTTT
CDR3 protein: CASSDFGSFGELFF

D gene: TRBD2
J gene: TRBJ2-1
clone size: NA
V gene: TRBV5-4
CDR3 DNA: TGTGCCAGCAGCTTTGCGGGACTAGCGGGGGGGCCTTCCTACAATGAGCAGTTCTTC
CDR3 protein: CASSFAGLAGGPSYNEQFF

D gene: TRBD1
J gene: TRBJ2-4
clone size: NA
V gene: TRBV6-5
CDR3 DNA: TGTGCCAGCAGTTCCGGGACAGGGGGAAACATTCAGTACTTC
CDR3 protein: CASSSGTGGNIQYF

D gene: NA
J gene: TRBJ2-3
clone size: once
V gene: TRBV11-2
CDR3 DNA: TGTGCCAGCAGCCCCCGGGACGACACAGATACGCAGTATTTT
CDR3 protein: CASSPRDDTDTQYF

D gene: NA
J gene: TRBJ2-2
clone size: NA
V gene: TRBV14
CDR3 DNA: TGTGCCAGCAGTGAATATGCTGTAGGAGGCGTCGACACCGGGGAGCTGTTTTTT
CDR3 protein: CASSEYAVGGVDTGELFF

D gene: NA
J gene: TRBJ2-2
clone size: NA
V gene: TRBV5-5
CDR3 DNA: TGTGCCAGCAGCTTCGGCCAGGGCACCGGGGAGCTGTTTTTT
CDR3 protein: CASSFGQGTGELFF

D gene: NA
J gene: TRBJ2-3
clone size: NA
V gene: TRBV6-1
CDR3 DNA: TGTGCCAGCAGTGGGAGGACAGCTCTCGCAGATACGCAGTATTTT
CDR3 protein: CASSGRTALADTQYF

D gene: NA
J gene: TRBJ2-5
clone size: NA
V gene: TRBV5-4
CDR3 DNA: TGTGCCAGCAGCTTGGGAGACTCATACGGGGTCCAAGAGACCCAGTACTTC
CDR3 protein: CASSLGDSYGVQETQYF

D gene: NA
J gene: TRBJ1-5
clone size: once
V gene: TRBV6-1
CDR3 DNA: TGTGCCAGCAGTGAGGGAGATAGCAATCAGCCCCAGCATTTT
CDR3 protein: CASSEGDSNQPQHF

D gene: TRBD1
J gene: TRBJ2-2
clone size: once
V gene: TRBV7-3
CDR3 DNA: TGTGCCAGCAGCTTCAGGCAGGGGGCCACCGGGGAGCTGTTTTTT
CDR3 protein: CASSFRQGATGELFF

D gene: NA
J gene: TRBJ1-5
clone size: NA
V gene: TRBV6-6
CDR3 DNA: TGTGCCAGCAGTTGGGGCACGGGGAGGAATCAGCCCCAGCATTTT
CDR3 protein: CASSWGTGRNQPQHF

D gene: NA
J gene: TRBJ2-7
clone size: NA
V gene: TRBV7-8
CDR3 DNA: TGTGCCAGCAGCTTAGCGGTAGCAGGGGGGGCCTACGAGCAGTACTTC
CDR3 protein: CASSLAVAGGAYEQYF

D gene: NA
J gene: TRBJ2-2
clone size: NA
V gene: TRBV6-5
CDR3 DNA: TGTGCCAGCAAAACGGGGTTCGCGAACACCGGGGAGCTGTTTTTT
CDR3 protein: CASKTGFANTGELFF

D gene: TRBD2
J gene: TRBJ2-7
clone size: NA
V gene: TRBV7-9
CDR3 DNA: TGTGCCAGCAGCTTTAGCGGGGGGGCAGGAGGCGAGCAGTACTTC
CDR3 protein: CASSFSGGAGGEQYF

D gene: TRBD1
J gene: TRBJ2-7
clone size: NA
V gene: TRBV5-1
CDR3 DNA: TGCGCCAGCAGCTTGCAGGGGGCGCTAGCGAGCTACGAGCAGTACTTC
CDR3 protein: CASSLQGALASYEQYF

D gene: NA
J gene: TRBJ2-7
clone size: NA
V gene: TRBV5-4
CDR3 DNA: TGTGCCAGCAGCTTGTCGGACAGCCGATCCTACGAGCAGTACTTC
CDR3 protein: CASSLSDSRSYEQYF

D gene: NA
J gene: TRBJ2-5
clone size: NA
V gene: TRBV19
CDR3 DNA: TGTGCCAGTAGTATAGGGTTAGGAGAGACCCAGTACTTC
CDR3 protein: CASSIGLGETQYF

D gene: NA
J gene: TRBJ2-2
clone size: few
V gene: TRBV4-1
CDR3 DNA: TGCGCCAGCAGCCAAGATTCCAGCGGCACCGGGGAGCTGTTTTTT
CDR3 protein: CASSQDSSGTGELFF

D gene: TRBD2
J gene: TRBJ2-3
clone size: NA
V gene: TRBV29-1
CDR3 DNA: TGCAGCGTTGAAAGCGGGGCCCCCACAGATACGCAGTATTTT
CDR3 protein: CSVESGAPTDTQYF

D gene: NA
J gene: TRBJ2-1
clone size: NA
V gene: TRBV19
CDR3 DNA: TGTGCCAGTAGTAATGGCGGCGACTCGTACAATGAGCAGTTCTTC
CDR3 protein: CASSNGGDSYNEQFF

D gene: NA
J gene: TRBJ2-7
clone size: NA
V gene: TRBV6-5
CDR3 DNA: TGTGCCAGCAGTTATGGGCCCTACGAGCAGTACTTC
CDR3 protein: CASSYGPYEQYF

D gene: TRBD2
J gene: TRBJ2-3
clone size: NA
V gene: TRBV5-4
CDR3 DNA: TGTGCCACCTTCCGGACTAGCGGGGGGGCGGATACGCAGTATTTT
CDR3 protein: CATFRTSGGADTQYF

D gene: NA
J gene: TRBJ1-2
clone size: NA
V gene: TRBV7-2
CDR3 DNA: TGTGCCAGCAGGGTGGGTACTAACTATGGCTACACCTTC
CDR3 protein: CASRVGTNYGYTF

D gene: NA
J gene: TRBJ2-4
clone size: NA
V gene: TRBV6-5
CDR3 DNA: TGTGCCAGCAGTTACTCGAGGATTTCAAACATTCAGTACTTC
CDR3 protein: CASSYSRISNIQYF

D gene: TRBD1
J gene: TRBJ1-1
clone size: NA
V gene: TRBV5-4
CDR3 DNA: TGTGCCAGCAGCTCGACAGGGTACACTGAAGCTTTCTTT
CDR3 protein: CASSSTGYTEAFF

D gene: TRBD1
J gene: TRBJ2-3
clone size: NA
V gene: TRBV6-6
CDR3 DNA: TGTGCCAGCAGCAAAACCGGGACAGGGGGCCCAGATACGCAGTATTTT
CDR3 protein: CASSKTGTGGPDTQYF

D gene: NA
J gene: TRBJ2-5
clone size: NA
V gene: TRBV10-3
CDR3 DNA: TGTGCCATCAGTGACAGGGGAGAGACCCAGTACTTC
CDR3 protein: CAISDRGETQYF

D gene: NA
J gene: TRBJ2-6
clone size: few
V gene: TRBV5-1
CDR3 DNA: TGCGCCAGCAGCCTACGATCTATGGGGGATGGGGCCAACGTCCTGACTTTC
CDR3 protein: CASSLRSMGDGANVLTF

D gene: NA
J gene: TRBJ1-1
clone size: NA
V gene: TRBV19
CDR3 DNA: TGTGCCAGTAGCCCACAGGGATCGAACACTGAAGCTTTCTTT
CDR3 protein: CASSPQGSNTEAFF

D gene: TRBD2
J gene: TRBJ2-3
clone size: NA
V gene: TRBV6-4
CDR3 DNA: TGTGCCAGCAGTGAGACTAGCGGGAGAACAGATACGCAGTATTTT
CDR3 protein: CASSETSGRTDTQYF

D gene: NA
J gene: TRBJ2-7
clone size: NA
V gene: TRBV10-3
CDR3 DNA: TGTGCCATCAGTGGGGGTTGGGACGAGCAGTACTTC
CDR3 protein: CAISGGWDEQYF

D gene: TRBD1
J gene: TRBJ1-2
clone size: NA
V gene: TRBV6-1
CDR3 DNA: TGTGCCACCCTTTCAGACAGGGTCTATGGCTACACCTTC
CDR3 protein: CATLSDRVYGYTF

D gene: NA
J gene: TRBJ2-1
clone size: once
V gene: TRBV29-1
CDR3 DNA: TGCAGCGTTGAAGACCGGGATGAGCAGTTCTTC
CDR3 protein: CSVEDRDEQFF

D gene: TRBD1
J gene: TRBJ1-1
clone size: once
V gene: TRBV19
CDR3 DNA: TGTGCCAGTAGTGCTTTTCCCGGGACAGGAAACACTGAAGCTTTCTTT
CDR3 protein: CASSAFPGTGNTEAFF

D gene: NA
J gene: TRBJ1-1
clone size: NA
V gene: TRBV4-1
CDR3 DNA: TGCGCCAGCAGCCGAGGGCACGTGAACACTGAAGCTTTCTTT
CDR3 protein: CASSRGHVNTEAFF

D gene: NA
J gene: TRBJ2-5
clone size: NA
V gene: TRBV7-3
CDR3 DNA: TGTGCCAGCAGCTTGGGTCAGGGGATTTTTAAGGGGACCCAGTACTTC
CDR3 protein: CASSLGQGIFKGTQYF

D gene: TRBD1
J gene: TRBJ2-5
clone size: NA
V gene: TRBV10-2
CDR3 DNA: TGCGCCAGCAGTATGCCGGGACAGGGCCAAGAGACCCAGTACTTC
CDR3 protein: CASSMPGQGQETQYF

D gene: NA
J gene: TRBJ2-7
clone size: NA
V gene: TRBV9
CDR3 DNA: TGTGCCAGCAGCACGCCCGGCTCCTACGAGCAGTACTTC
CDR3 protein: CASSTPGSYEQYF

D gene: NA
J gene: TRBJ2-5
clone size: NA
V gene: TRBV5-6
CDR3 DNA: TGTGCCAGCAGCTTCGCAGCGGCTGAGACCCAGTACTTC
CDR3 protein: CASSFAAAETQYF

D gene: TRBD2
J gene: TRBJ2-2
clone size: NA
V gene: TRBV15
CDR3 DNA: TGTGCCACCAGCTCCCGACTAGCGGGATACACCGGGGAGCTGTTTTTT
CDR3 protein: CATSSRLAGYTGELFF

D gene: NA
J gene: TRBJ2-1
clone size: NA
V gene: TRBV1
CDR3 DNA: TGCACCAGCAGCCGGGGGGGAGGGTCTAGCTCCTACAATGAGCAGTTCTTC
CDR3 protein: CTSSRGGGSSSYNEQFF

D gene: NA
J gene: TRBJ2-3
clone size: NA
V gene: TRBV5-1
CDR3 DNA: TGCGCCAGCAGCGCGGGCACAGATACGCAGTATTTT
CDR3 protein: CASSAGTDTQYF

D gene: TRBD1
J gene: TRBJ2-7
clone size: once
V gene: TRBV13
CDR3 DNA: TGTGCCAGCAGCCTCGGGACAGGGAGCTCCTACGAGCAGTACTTC
CDR3 protein: CASSLGTGSSYEQYF

D gene: TRBD2
J gene: TRBJ2-1
clone size: NA
V gene: TRBV4-1
CDR3 DNA: TGCGCCAGCCGTAGACTAGCGGGAGTATCCTACAATGAGCAGTTCTTC
CDR3 protein: CASRRLAGVSYNEQFF